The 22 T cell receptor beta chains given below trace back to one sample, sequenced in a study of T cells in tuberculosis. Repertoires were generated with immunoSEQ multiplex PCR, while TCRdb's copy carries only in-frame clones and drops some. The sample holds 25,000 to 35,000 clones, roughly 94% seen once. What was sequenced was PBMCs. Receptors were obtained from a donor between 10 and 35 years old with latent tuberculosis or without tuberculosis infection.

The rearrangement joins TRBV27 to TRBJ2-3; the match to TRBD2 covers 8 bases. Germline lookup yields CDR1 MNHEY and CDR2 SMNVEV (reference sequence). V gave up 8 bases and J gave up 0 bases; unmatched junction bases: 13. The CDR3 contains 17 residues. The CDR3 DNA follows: TGTGCCAGCCGCCGTCCAGCGGGGGACACTAGCACAGATACGCAGTATTTT. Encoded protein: CASRRPAGDTSTDTQYF.

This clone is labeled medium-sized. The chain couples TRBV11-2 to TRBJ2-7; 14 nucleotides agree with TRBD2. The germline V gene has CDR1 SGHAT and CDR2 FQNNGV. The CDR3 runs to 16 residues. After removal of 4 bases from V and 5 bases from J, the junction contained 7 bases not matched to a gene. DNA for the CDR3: TGTGCCAGCAGCTCAATGGGACTAGCGGGAGTTGACGAGCAGTACTTC. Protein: CASSSMGLAGVDEQYF.

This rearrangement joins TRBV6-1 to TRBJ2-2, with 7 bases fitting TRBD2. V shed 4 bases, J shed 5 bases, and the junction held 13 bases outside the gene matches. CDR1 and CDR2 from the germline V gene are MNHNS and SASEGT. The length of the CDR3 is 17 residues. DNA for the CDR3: TGTGCCAGCAGTGCCCGTCGTCGGACTAGTAAAACCGGGGAGCTGTTTTTT. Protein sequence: CASSARRRTSKTGELFF.

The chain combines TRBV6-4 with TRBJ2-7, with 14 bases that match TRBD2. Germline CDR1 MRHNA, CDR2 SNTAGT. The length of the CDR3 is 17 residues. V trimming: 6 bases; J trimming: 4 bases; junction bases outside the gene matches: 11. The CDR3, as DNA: TGTGCCAGCAGGTTTCCCCCGGGACTAGCGGGAGCATACGAGCAGTACTTC. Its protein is CASRFPPGLAGAYEQYF.

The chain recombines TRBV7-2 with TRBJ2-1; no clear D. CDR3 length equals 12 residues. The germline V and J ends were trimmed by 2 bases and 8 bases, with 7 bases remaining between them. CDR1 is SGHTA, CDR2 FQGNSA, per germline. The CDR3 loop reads CASSLLGYEQFF. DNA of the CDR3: TGTGCCAGCAGCTTACTTGGCTATGAGCAGTTCTTC.

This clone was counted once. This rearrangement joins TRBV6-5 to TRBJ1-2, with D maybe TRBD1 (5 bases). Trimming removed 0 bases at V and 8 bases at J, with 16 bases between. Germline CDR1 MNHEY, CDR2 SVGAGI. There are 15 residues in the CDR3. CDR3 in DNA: TGTGCCAGCAGTTACTCTGGAGGGGTGGCTAGGGGCTACACCTTC. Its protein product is CASSYSGGVARGYTF.

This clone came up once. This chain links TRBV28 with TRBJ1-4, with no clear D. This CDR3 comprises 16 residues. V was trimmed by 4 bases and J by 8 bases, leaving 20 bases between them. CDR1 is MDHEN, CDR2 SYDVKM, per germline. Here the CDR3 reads CASSSIPRSGKEKLFF. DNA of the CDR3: TGTGCCAGCAGTTCCATACCTCGCTCCGGGAAGGAAAAACTGTTTTTT.

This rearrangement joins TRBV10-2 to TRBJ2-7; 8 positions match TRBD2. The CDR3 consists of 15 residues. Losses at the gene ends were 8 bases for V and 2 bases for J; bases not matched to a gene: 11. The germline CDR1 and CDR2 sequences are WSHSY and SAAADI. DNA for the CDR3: TGCGCCAGCTTCGGGGGGGGAGACATTCCCTACGAGCAGTACTTC. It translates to CASFGGGDIPYEQYF.

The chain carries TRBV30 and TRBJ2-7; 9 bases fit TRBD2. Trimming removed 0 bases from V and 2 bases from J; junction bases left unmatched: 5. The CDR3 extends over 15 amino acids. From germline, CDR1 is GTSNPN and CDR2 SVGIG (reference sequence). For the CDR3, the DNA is TGTGCCTGGAGTGTAAGGACTAGCGTGACCTACGAGCAGTACTTC. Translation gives CAWSVRTSVTYEQYF.

CDR3 nucleotides: TGCGCCAGCAGCCTGATAGCTAACTTACCTGGGGCCAACGTCCTGACTTTC. As protein: CASSLIANLPGANVLTF. The chain is built from TRBV5-1 and TRBJ2-6; D gene unclear. V was trimmed by 4 bases and J by 2 bases, leaving 16 bases between them. Germline V gene data show CDR1 as SGHRS and CDR2 as YFSETQ. CDR3 length equals 17 residues.

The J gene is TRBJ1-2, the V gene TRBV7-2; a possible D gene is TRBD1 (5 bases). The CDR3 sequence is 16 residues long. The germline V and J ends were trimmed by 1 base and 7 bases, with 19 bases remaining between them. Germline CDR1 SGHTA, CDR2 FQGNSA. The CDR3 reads CASSLGSGRAAGGYTF. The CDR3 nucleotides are TGTGCCAGCAGCTTAGGGTCAGGCAGGGCCGCCGGTGGCTACACCTTC.

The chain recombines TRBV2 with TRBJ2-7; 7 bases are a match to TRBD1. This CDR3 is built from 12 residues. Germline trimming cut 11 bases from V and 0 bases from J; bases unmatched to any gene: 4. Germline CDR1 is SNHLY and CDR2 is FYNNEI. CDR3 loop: CAHRGTSYEQYF. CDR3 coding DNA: TGTGCCCACAGGGGCACCTCCTACGAGCAGTACTTC.

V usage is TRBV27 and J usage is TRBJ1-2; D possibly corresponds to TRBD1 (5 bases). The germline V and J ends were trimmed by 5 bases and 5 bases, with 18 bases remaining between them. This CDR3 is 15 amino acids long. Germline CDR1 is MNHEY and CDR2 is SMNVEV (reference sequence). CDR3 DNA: TGTGCCAGCAGTCTAAGAAGGGCGTCAGGGTATGGCTACACCTTC. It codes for CASSLRRASGYGYTF.

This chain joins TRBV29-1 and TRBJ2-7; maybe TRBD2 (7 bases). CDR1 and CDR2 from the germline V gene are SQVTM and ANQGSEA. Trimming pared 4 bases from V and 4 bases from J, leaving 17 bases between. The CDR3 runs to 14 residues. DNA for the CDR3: TGCAGCGTTGGGGGGGGCGACAGCGCTTACGAGCAGTACTTC. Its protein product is CSVGGGDSAYEQYF.

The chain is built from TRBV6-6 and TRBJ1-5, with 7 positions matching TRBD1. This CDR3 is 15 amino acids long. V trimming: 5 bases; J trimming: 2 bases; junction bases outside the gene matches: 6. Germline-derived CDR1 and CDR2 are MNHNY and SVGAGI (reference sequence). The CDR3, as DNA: TGTGCCAGCAGTGTAGACAGGGCCGGCAATCAGCCCCAGCATTTT. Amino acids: CASSVDRAGNQPQHF.

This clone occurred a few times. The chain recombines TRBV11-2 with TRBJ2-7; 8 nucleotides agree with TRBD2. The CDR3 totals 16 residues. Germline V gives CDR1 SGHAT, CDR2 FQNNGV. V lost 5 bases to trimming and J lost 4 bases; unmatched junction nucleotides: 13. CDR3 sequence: CASSHSGIRSEYEQYF. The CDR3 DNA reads TGTGCCAGCAGCCATAGCGGGATCCGATCGGAATACGAGCAGTACTTC.

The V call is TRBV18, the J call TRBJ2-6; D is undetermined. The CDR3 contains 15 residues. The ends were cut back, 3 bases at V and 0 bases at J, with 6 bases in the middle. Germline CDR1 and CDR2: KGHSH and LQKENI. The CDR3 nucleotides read TGTGCCAGCTCACCTAGCAACTCTGGGGCCAACGTCCTGACTTTC. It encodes CASSPSNSGANVLTF.

CDR3 residues: CASSSGREGTEAFF. The CDR3 bases are TGCGCCAGCAGCTCTGGACGGGAGGGCACTGAAGCTTTCTTT. This chain uses TRBV5-1 with TRBJ1-1; D gene ambiguous. Germline V gene sequence: CDR1 SGHRS, CDR2 YFSETQ. The CDR3 length is 14 residues. Trimming took off 3 bases at V and 4 bases at J, with 13 bases between the two ends.

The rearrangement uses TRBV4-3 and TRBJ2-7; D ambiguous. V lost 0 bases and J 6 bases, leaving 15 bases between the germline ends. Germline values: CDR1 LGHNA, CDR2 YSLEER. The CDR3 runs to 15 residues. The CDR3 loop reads CASSQDWPTTGEQYF. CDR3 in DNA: TGCGCCAGCAGCCAAGATTGGCCTACAACGGGCGAGCAGTACTTC.

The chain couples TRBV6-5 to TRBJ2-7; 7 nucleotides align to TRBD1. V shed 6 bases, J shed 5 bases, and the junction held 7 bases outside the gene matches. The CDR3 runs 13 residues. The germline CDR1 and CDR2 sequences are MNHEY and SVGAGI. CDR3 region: CASRETGSDEQYF. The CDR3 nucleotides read TGTGCCAGCAGGGAGACAGGGTCCGACGAGCAGTACTTC.

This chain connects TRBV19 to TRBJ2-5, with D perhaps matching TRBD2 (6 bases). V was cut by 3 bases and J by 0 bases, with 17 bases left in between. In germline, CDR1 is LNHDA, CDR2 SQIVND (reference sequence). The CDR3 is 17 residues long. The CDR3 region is CASSIRGNLEYQETQYF. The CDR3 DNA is TGTGCCAGTAGTATTCGCGGGAACCTGGAATACCAAGAGACCCAGTACTTC.

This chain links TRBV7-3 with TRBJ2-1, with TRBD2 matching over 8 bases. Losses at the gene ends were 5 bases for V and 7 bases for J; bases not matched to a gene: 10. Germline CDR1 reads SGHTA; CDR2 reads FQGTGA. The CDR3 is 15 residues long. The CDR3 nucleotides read TGTGCCAGCAGCCCCACGGGACTAGGTCAAAATGAGCAGTTCTTC. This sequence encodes CASSPTGLGQNEQFF. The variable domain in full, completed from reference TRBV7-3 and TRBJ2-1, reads GAGVSQTPSNKVTEKGKYVELRCDPISGHTALYWYRQSLGQGPEFLIYFQGTGAADDSGLPNDRFFAVRPEGSVSTLKIQRTERGDSAVYLCASSPTGLGQNEQFFGPGTRLTVL.